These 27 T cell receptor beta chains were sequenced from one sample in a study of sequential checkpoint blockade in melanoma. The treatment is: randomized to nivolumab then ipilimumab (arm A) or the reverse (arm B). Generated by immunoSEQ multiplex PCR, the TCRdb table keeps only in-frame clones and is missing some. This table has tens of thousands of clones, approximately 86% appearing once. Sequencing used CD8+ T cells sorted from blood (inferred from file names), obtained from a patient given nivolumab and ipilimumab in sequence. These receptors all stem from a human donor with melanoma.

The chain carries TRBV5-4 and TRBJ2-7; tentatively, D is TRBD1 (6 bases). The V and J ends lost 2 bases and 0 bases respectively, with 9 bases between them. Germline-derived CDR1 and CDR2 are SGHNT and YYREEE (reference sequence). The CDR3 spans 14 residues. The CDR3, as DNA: TGTGCCAGCAGCTTTGACAGGAGCTCCTACGAGCAGTACTTC. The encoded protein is CASSFDRSSYEQYF. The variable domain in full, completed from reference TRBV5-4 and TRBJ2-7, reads ETGVTQSPTHLIKTRGQQVTLRCSSQSGHNTVSWYQQALGQGPQFIFQYYREEENGRGNFPPRFSGLQFPNYSSELNVNALELDDSALYLCASSFDRSSYEQYFGPGTRLTVT.

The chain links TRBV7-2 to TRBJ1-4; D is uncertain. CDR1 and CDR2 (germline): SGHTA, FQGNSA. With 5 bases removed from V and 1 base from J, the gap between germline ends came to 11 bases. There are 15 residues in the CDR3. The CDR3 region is CASSTIGETNEKLFF. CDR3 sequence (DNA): TGTGCCAGCAGCACCATCGGGGAAACTAATGAAAAACTGTTTTTT.

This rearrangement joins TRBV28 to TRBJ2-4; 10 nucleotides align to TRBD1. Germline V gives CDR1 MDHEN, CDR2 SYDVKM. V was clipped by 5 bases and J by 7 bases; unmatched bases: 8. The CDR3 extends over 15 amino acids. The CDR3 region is CASSPPGTGANIQYF. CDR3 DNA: TGTGCCAGCAGTCCTCCGGGGACAGGGGCGAACATTCAGTACTTC.

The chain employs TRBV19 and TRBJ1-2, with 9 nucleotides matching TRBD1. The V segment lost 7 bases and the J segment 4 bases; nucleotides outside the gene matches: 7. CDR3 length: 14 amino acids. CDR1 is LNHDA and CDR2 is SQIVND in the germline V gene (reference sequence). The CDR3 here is CASTNRGLSYGYTF. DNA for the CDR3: TGTGCCAGTACCAACAGGGGGCTTTCCTATGGCTACACCTTC.

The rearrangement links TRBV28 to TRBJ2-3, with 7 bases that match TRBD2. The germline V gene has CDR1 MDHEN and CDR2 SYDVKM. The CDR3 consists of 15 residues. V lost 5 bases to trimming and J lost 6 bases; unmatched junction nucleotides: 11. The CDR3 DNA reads TGTGCCAGCAGTCTCTTCAGCGGGGTTACCGATACGCAGTATTTT. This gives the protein CASSLFSGVTDTQYF.

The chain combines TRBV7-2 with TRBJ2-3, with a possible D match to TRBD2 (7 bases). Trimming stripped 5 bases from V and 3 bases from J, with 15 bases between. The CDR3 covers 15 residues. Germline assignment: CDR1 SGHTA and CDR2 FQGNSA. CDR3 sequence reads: CASSPRGGRTDTQYF. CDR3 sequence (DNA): TGTGCCAGCAGCCCGAGGGGGGGCAGGACAGATACGCAGTATTTT.

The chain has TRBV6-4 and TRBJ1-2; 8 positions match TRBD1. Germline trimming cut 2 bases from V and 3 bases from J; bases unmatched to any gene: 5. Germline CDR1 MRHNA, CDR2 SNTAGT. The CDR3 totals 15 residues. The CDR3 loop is CASSDPGQGDYGYTF. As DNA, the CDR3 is TGTGCCAGCAGTGACCCCGGACAGGGAGACTATGGCTACACCTTC.

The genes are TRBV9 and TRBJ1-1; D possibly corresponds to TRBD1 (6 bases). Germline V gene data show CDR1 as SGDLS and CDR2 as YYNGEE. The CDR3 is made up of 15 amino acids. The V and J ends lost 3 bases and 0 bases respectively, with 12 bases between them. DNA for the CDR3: TGTGCCAGCAGCGGAGGGGGTCGCTTGAACACTGAAGCTTTCTTT. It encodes CASSGGGRLNTEAFF.

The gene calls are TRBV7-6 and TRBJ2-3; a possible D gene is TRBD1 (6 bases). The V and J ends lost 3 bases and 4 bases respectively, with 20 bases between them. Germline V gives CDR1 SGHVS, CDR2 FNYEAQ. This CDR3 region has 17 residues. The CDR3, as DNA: TGTGCCAGCAGCTTCGGCCTTAGGGGGAGTCCCTCAGATACGCAGTATTTT. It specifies CASSFGLRGSPSDTQYF.

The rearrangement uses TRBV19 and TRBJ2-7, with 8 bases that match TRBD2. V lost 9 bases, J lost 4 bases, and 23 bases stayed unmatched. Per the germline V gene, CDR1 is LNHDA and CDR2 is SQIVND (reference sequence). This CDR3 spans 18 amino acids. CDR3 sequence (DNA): TGTGCCAGCAGCGATTTGACAGGCCCTTCAGTAGCGGGGTACGAGCAGTACTTC. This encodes CASSDLTGPSVAGYEQYF.

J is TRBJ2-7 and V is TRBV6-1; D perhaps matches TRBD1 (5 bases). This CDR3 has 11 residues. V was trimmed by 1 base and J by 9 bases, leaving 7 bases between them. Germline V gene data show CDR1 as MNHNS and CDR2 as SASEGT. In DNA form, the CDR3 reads TGTGCCAGCAGTGAAGATACAGGGCAGTACTTC. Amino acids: CASSEDTGQYF.

The CDR3 DNA reads as TGTGCCAGCAGCTTAGTCTATCGGGGGGCCGGGGAGCTGTTTTTT. It yields the protein CASSLVYRGAGELFF. The V call is TRBV7-2, the J call TRBJ2-2, with 7 nucleotides matching TRBD2. Germline CDR1 SGHTA, CDR2 FQGNSA. Trimming cost V 1 base and J 6 bases; bases outside gene matches: 5. The CDR3 covers 15 residues.

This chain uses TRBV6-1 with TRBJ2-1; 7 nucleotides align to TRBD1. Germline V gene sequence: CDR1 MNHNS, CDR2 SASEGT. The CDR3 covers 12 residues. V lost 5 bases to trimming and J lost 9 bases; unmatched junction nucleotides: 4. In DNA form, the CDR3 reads TGTGCCAGCAGTTCCACAGGGGTTGAGCAGTTCTTC. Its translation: CASSSTGVEQFF.

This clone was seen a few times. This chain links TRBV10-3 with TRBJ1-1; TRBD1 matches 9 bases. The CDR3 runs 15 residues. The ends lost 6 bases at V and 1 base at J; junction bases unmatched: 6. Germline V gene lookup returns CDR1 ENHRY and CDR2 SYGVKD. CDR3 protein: CAIRPLQGANTEAFF. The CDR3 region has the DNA TGTGCCATCAGGCCCCTACAGGGGGCGAACACTGAAGCTTTCTTT.

The CDR3: CATSRGRTALSNQPQHF. As DNA, the CDR3 is TGTGCCACCAGCAGAGGTAGGACTGCCCTTAGCAATCAGCCCCAGCATTTT. The chain joins TRBV15 to TRBJ1-5, with D uncertain. The V end lost 1 base, the J end lost 0 bases, and 13 bases lay between the germline ends. The CDR3 is made up of 17 amino acids. Germline CDR1 LNHNV, CDR2 YYDKDF (reference sequence).

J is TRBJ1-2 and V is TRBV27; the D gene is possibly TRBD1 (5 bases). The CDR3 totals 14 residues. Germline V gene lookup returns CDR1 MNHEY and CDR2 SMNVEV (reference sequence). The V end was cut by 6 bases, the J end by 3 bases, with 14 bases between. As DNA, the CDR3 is TGTGCCAGCAGCCGGGACTTGGAGGACTATGGCTACACCTTC. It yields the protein CASSRDLEDYGYTF.

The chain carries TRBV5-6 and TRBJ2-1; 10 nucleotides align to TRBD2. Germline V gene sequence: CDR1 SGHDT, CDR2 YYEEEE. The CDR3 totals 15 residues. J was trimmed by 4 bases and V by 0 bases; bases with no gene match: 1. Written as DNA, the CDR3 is TGTGCCAGCAGCTTGGGGACTAGCGGTTACAATGAGCAGTTCTTC. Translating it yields CASSLGTSGYNEQFF. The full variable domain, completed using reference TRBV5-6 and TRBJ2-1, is DAGVTQSPTHLIKTRGQQVTLRCSPKSGHDTVSWYQQALGQGPQFIFQYYEEEERQRGNFPDRFSGHQFPNYSSELNVNALLLGDSALYLCASSLGTSGYNEQFFGPGTRLTVL.

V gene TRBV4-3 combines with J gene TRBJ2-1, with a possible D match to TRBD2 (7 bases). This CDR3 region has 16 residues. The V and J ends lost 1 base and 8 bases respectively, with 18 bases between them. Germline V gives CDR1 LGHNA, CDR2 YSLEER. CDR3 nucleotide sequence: TGCGCCAGCAGCCAAGTGATCGGGGGGCCGAGGGATGAGCAGTTCTTC. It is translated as CASSQVIGGPRDEQFF.

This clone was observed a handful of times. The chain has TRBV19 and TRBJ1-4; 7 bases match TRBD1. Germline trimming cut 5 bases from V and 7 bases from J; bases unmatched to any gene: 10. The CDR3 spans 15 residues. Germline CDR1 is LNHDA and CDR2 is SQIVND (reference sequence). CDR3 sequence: CASSEEGAVIEKLFF. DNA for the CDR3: TGTGCCAGTAGTGAAGAGGGGGCAGTGATTGAAAAACTGTTTTTT.

DNA of the CDR3: TGTGCCAGCAGCGTAGGGAATAGCGGGGGGTCCCAAGAGACCCAGTACTTC. Translating it yields CASSVGNSGGSQETQYF. V usage is TRBV9 and J usage is TRBJ2-5; 10 bases are shared with TRBD2. The length of the CDR3 is 17 residues. J was trimmed by 1 base and V by 0 bases; bases with no gene match: 6. The germline V gene encodes CDR1 SGDLS and CDR2 YYNGEE.

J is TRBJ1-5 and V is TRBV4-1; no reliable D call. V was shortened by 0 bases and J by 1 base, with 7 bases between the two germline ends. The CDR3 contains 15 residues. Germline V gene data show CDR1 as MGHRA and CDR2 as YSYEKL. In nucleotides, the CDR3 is TGCGCCAGCAGCCAAGATGGGCAGAGCAATCAGCCCCAGCATTTT. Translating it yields CASSQDGQSNQPQHF.

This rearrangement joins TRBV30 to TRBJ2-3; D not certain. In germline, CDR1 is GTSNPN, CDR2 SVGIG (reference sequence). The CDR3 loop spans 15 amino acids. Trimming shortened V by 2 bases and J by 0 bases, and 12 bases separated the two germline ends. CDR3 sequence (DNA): TGTGCCTGGAGTCCCGGAACCGGGAGCACAGATACGCAGTATTTT. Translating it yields CAWSPGTGSTDTQYF.

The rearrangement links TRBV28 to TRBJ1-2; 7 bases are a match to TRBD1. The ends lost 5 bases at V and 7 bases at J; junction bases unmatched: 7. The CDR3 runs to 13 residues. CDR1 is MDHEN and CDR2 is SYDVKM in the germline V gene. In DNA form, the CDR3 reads TGTGCCAGCAGTGTCACAGGGGAAAGTGGCTACACCTTC. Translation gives CASSVTGESGYTF.

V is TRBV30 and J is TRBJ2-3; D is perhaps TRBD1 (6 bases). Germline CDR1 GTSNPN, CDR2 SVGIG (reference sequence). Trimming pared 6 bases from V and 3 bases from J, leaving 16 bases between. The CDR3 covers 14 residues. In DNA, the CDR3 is TGTGCCTGTTCGGCAGGGGCCGGTACAGATACGCAGTATTTT. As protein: CACSAGAGTDTQYF.

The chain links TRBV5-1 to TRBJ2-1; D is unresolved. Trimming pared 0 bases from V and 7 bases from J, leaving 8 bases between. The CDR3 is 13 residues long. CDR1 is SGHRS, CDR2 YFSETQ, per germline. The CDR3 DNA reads TGCGCCAGCAGCTTGGATTTCAGTAATGAGCAGTTCTTC. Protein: CASSLDFSNEQFF.

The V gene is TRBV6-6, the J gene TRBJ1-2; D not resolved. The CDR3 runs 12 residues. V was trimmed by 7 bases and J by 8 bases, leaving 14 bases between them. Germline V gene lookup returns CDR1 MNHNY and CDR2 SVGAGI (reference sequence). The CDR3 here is CASTFTIRGYTF. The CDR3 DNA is TGTGCCAGCACCTTCACAATTCGCGGCTACACCTTC.

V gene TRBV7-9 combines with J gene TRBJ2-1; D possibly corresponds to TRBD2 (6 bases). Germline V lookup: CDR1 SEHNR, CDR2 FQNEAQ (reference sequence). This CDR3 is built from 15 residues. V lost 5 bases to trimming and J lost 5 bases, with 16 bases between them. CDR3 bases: TGTGCCAGCAGCCCTGCCGGGACTTTAAACAATGAGCAGTTCTTC. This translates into CASSPAGTLNNEQFF.